This is a list of T cell receptor beta chains from one sample in a study of T cells in Graves' hyperthyroidism and ophthalmopathy. TCRdb analysed the multiplex PCR reads with MiXCR anew, one entry per CDR3 protein. The table has about half a million distinct CDR3 sequences, 15% to 20% seen once. Specimen: blood. The receptors were sampled from a middle-aged man with Graves' ophthalmopathy. CDR3s include the opening cysteine and the closing phenylalanine or tryptophan. The order of the fields is clone size, J gene, V gene, D gene, CDR3 DNA, CDR3 protein. A D gene is named only where the DNA matches it firmly. A clone size is listed for some rows: how often the clone was seen (once, few, many), or a class if it is expanded.

many TRBJ2-3 TRBV7-3 . TGTGCCAGCAGCTTAATTGGCGGCAGAACAGATACGCAGTATTTT CASSLIGGRTDTQYF
. TRBJ2-1 TRBV27 TRBD2 TGTGCCAGCAGTCCATCAATCGGGGAGGGACTAGGGCCCAATGAGCAGTTCTTC CASSPSIGEGLGPNEQFF
many TRBJ2-1 TRBV7-3 . TGTGCCAGCAGCTTATACCTCGCGGATGAGCAGTTCTTC CASSLYLADEQFF
many TRBJ2-3 TRBV2 TRBD2 TGTGCCAGCAGTGTCGGGACTAGCGGTAGCACAGATACGCAGTATTTT CASSVGTSGSTDTQYF
. TRBJ1-5 TRBV6-1 . TGTGCCAGCAGTCCCAATGGAGACAGCTACCTTTTACATTTT CASSPNGDSYLLHF
few TRBJ1-6 TRBV19 . TGTGCCAGCACGCTGACAGAATATAATTCACCCCTCCACTTT CASTLTEYNSPLHF
. TRBJ2-3 TRBV20-1 . TGCAGTGCTCCCGTGGCGGGGATCACAGATGCGCAGTATTTT CSAPVAGITDAQYF
many TRBJ2-1 TRBV28 TRBD1 TGTGCCAGCAGCTCCGGGACAGGTGTCTACAATGAGCAGTTCTTC CASSSGTGVYNEQFF
. TRBJ2-1 TRBV18 TRBD2 TGTGCCAGCTCACCACTTCCGGGACTAGCGGCCTACAATGAGCAGTTCTTC CASSPLPGLAAYNEQFF
many TRBJ1-1 TRBV30 . TGTGCCTGGAGTGTCGGGGGTGAAGCTTTCTTT CAWSVGGEAFF
. TRBJ1-1 TRBV5-6 . TGTGCCAGCAGCGTCCAACAGGTCAACACTGAAGCTTTCTTT CASSVQQVNTEAFF
few TRBJ2-3 TRBV12-3/TRBV12-4 TRBD2 TGTGCCAGCAGTTACGGCCTAGCGGGTTCGCTCACAGATACGCAGTATTTT CASSYGLAGSLTDTQYF
few TRBJ1-1 TRBV4-1 . TGCGCCAGCAGCCAACGCGGCCTGACTAGGGATCGTTGGACTGAAGCTTTCTTT CASSQRGLTRDRWTEAFF
. TRBJ2-2 TRBV19 . TGTGCCAGCAGCATTTTTAGTCAACACAGGGAGCTGTTCTTT CASSIFSQHRELFF
. TRBJ1-3 TRBV12-3/TRBV12-4 . TGTGCCGGAACCATAAACTCTGGAAACACCATATATTTT CAGTINSGNTIYF
few TRBJ2-1 TRBV20-1 . TGCAGTGCTCAAGACAGCAGCTCCTACAATGAGCAGTTCTTC CSAQDSSSYNEQFF
few TRBJ2-1 TRBV6-2/TRBV6-3 . TGTGCCAGCACCGACGGGATCAGCTCCTACAATGAGCAGTTCTTC CASTDGISSYNEQFF
few TRBJ2-5 TRBV20-1 TRBD2 TGCAGTGCTAGAGTTCCTAGCGGGGACCAAGAGACCCAGTACTTC CSARVPSGDQETQYF
few TRBJ2-7 TRBV20-1 TRBD1 TGCAGTGCAGACAAACCGGGACAGGGTGACGAGCAGTACTTC CSADKPGQGDEQYF
many TRBJ2-2 TRBV30 . TGTGCCTGGGGCCCCTTGTTCGGGGAGCTGTTTTTT CAWGPLFGELFF
many TRBJ2-7 TRBV7-9 . TGTGCCAGCAGCTTAGAGGCGGGGGCGGACGAGCAGTACTTC CASSLEAGADEQYF
many TRBJ2-1 TRBV10-3 TRBD2 TGTGCCATCAGTGAACAGGTTGGGACTAGTCTGGATGAGCAGTTCTTC CAISEQVGTSLDEQFF
. TRBJ2-7 TRBV4-1 . TGCGCCAGCAGCCAAGAAAAGGACACACTATACGAGCAGTACTTC CASSQEKDTLYEQYF
many TRBJ2-3 TRBV20-1 . TGCAGTGCCGAGACAGCTAGCACAGATACGCAGTATTTT CSAETASTDTQYF
many TRBJ2-1 TRBV4-3 . TGCGCCAGCAGCCAAGGGGCCTCCTCCTACAATGAGCAGTTCTTC CASSQGASSYNEQFF
few TRBJ1-6 TRBV7-2 . TGTGCCAGCATCTCGACGCCGGGACTTACTAATTCACCCCTCCACTTT CASISTPGLTNSPLHF
many TRBJ2-2 TRBV5-1 TRBD1 TGCGCCAGCAACTATAGACAGGGGAACACCGGGGAGCTGTTTTTT CASNYRQGNTGELFF
. TRBJ1-5 TRBV5-8 TRBD1 TGTGCCAGCAGCCAGGGACAGGTTAGCAATCAGCCCCAGCATTTT CASSQGQVSNQPQHF
many TRBJ1-2 TRBV5-1 TRBD1 TGCGCCAGCAGCTTGGTCTCGGGACAGGCACAGTATGGCTACACCTTC CASSLVSGQAQYGYTF
many TRBJ2-7 TRBV7-8 . TGTGCCAGCAGCCGGACAGAGAATACCTACGAGCAGTACTTC CASSRTENTYEQYF
. TRBJ2-7 TRBV29-1 TRBD1 TGCAGCGTCACTCCGGGACAGGGGTTGTTAGAGCAGTACTTC CSVTPGQGLLEQYF
many TRBJ2-7 TRBV11-2 . TGTGCCAGCAGCTTAGATACCCCTTCCTCCCGGCCCTACGAGCAGTACTTC CASSLDTPSSRPYEQYF
many TRBJ1-1 TRBV12-3/TRBV12-4 . TGTGCCAGCAGCCCCCCCTCCACTGAAGCTTTCTTT CASSPPSTEAFF
. TRBJ1-1 TRBV5-5 . TGTGCCAGCAGCACCGTTAGGGGATCGGAAGCTTTCTTT CASSTVRGSEAFF
few TRBJ1-5 TRBV15 . TGTGCCACCAGCAGAGGCGGGGGGGAGATCAATCAGCCCCAGCATTTT CATSRGGGEINQPQHF
many TRBJ2-1 TRBV5-1 TRBD2 TGCGCCAGCAGCTTGGTAGGACTAGCCCACAATGAGCAGTTCTTC CASSLVGLAHNEQFF
. TRBJ2-3 TRBV5-1 . TGCGCCAGCAGATGGCCCGAGACCTCCACAGATACGCAGTATTTT CASRWPETSTDTQYF
. TRBJ1-2 TRBV7-8 TRBD1 TGTGCCAGCAGCTTTGGGCAGGGCAGGGGGAATTTGAATGGCTACACCTTC CASSFGQGRGNLNGYTF
. TRBJ1-5 TRBV28 . TGTGCCAGCAGTTTCTTACGGGGACACAATCAGCCCCAGCATTTT CASSFLRGHNQPQHF
few TRBJ2-2 TRBV5-1 . TGCGCCAGCAGCCCTGAAGCGAACACCGGGGAGCTGTTTTTT CASSPEANTGELFF
many TRBJ2-1 TRBV27 TRBD2 TGTGCCAGCAGTTTACGGGGGGGCGCTACCTACAATGAGCAGTTCTTC CASSLRGGATYNEQFF
few TRBJ2-2 TRBV6-1 . TGTGCCGGCAGCACGAGGAACACCGGGGAGCTGTTTTTT CAGSTRNTGELFF
. TRBJ1-5 TRBV20-1 . TGCAGTACCGGGAGGGACAGCAATCAGCCCCAGCATTTT CSTGRDSNQPQHF
few TRBJ1-4 TRBV20-1 . TGCAGTGCTAGTAACGGGTTCGAGGAAAAACTGTTTTTT CSASNGFEEKLFF
. TRBJ1-1 TRBV3-1 TRBD1 TGTGCCAGCAGCTCCGCCGGGACAGGGAAGGGGAACACTGAAGCTTTCTTT CASSSAGTGKGNTEAFF